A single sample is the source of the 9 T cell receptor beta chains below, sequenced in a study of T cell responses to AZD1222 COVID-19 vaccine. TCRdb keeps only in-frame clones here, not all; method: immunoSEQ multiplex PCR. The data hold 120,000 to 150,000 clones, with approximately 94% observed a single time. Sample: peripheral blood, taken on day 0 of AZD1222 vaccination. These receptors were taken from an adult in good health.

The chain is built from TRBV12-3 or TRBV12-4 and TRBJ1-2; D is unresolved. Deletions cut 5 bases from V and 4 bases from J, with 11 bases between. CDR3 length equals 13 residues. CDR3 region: CASSDGFFYGYTF. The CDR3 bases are TGTGCCAGCAGTGATGGGTTTTTCTATGGCTACACCTTC.

The CDR3 sequence is CASSLGGWRNNEQFF. For the CDR3, the DNA is TGTGCCAGCAGTTTAGGAGGGTGGCGGAACAATGAGCAGTTCTTC. The chain couples TRBV27 to TRBJ2-1; weak D call: TRBD2 (6 bases). CDR3 length equals 15 residues. In germline, CDR1 is MNHEY, CDR2 SMNVEV (reference sequence). Trimming pared 2 bases from V and 5 bases from J, leaving 13 bases between.

The CDR3 DNA follows: TGTGCCAGCAGGTACAGGGGGTCTTCCTACGAGCAGTACTTC. This gives the protein CASRYRGSSYEQYF. This chain uses TRBV27 with TRBJ2-7; 8 positions match TRBD1. Per germline, CDR1 MNHEY and CDR2 SMNVEV (reference sequence). CDR3 length: 14 amino acids. With V trimmed by 6 bases and J by 1 base, 5 bases remained unmatched.

The CDR3 reads CASSGGQHSGANVLTF. The CDR3 DNA is TGTGCCAGCAGTGGAGGACAGCACTCTGGGGCCAACGTCCTGACTTTC. The rearrangement joins TRBV2 to TRBJ2-6; D is perhaps TRBD1 (6 bases). V lost 4 bases to trimming and J lost 0 bases, with 10 bases between them. This CDR3 region has 16 residues. Germline lookup yields CDR1 SNHLY and CDR2 FYNNEI.

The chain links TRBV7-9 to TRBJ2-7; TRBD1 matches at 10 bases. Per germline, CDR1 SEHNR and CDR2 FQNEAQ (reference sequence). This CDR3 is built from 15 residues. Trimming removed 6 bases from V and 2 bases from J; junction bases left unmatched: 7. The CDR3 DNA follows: TGTGCCAGCAGTCTAACCGGGACAGGGGCCTACGAGCAGTACTTC. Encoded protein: CASSLTGTGAYEQYF. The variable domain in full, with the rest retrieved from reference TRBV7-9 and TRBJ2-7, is DTGVSQNPRHKITKRGQNVTFRCDPISEHNRLYWYRQTLGQGPEFLTYFQNEAQLEKSRLLSDRFSAERPKGSFSTLEIQRTEQGDSAMYLCASSLTGTGAYEQYFGPGTRLTVT.

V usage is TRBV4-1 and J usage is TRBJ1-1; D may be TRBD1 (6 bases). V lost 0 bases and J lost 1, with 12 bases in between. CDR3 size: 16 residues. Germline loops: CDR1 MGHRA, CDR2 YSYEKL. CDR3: CASSQDRRGQNTEAFF. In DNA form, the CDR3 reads TGCGCCAGCAGCCAAGATCGGCGGGGGCAGAACACTGAAGCTTTCTTT.

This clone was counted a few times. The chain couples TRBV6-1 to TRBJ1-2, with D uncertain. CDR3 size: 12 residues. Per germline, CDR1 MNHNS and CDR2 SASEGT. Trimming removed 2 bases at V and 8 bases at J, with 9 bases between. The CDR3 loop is CASSEPPRGYTF. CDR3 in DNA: TGTGCCAGCAGTGAACCTCCGAGGGGCTACACCTTC.

In DNA, the CDR3 is TGTGCCAGCAGTGACAGGGGCTATGGCTACACCTTC. Its protein product is CASSDRGYGYTF. The rearrangement links TRBV2 to TRBJ1-2; a possible D gene is TRBD1 (6 bases). Germline CDR1 reads SNHLY; CDR2 reads FYNNEI. The CDR3 covers 12 residues. V lost 3 bases, J lost 4 bases, and 6 bases lay in between. The complete variable domain, with remaining parts taken from reference TRBV2 and TRBJ1-2, reads EPEVTQTPSHQVTQMGQEVILRCVPISNHLYFYWYRQILGQKVEFLVSFYNNEISEKSEIFDDQFSVERPDGSNFTLKIRSTKLEDSAMYFCASSDRGYGYTFGSGTRLTVV.

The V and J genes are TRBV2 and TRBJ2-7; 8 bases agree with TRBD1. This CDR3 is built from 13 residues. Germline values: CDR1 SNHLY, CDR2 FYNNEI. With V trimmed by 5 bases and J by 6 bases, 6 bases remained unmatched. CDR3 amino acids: CASSRWTGSEQYF. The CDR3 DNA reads TGTGCCAGCAGTAGGTGGACAGGGTCCGAGCAGTACTTC.